This T cell receptor beta chain was sequenced for a study of T cell repertoires in cytomegalovirus infection. Overall study context: It can be stated that public TCR beta signatures indicated CMV infection as well as a matching HLA type. Points from the study as a whole: Clonotype analysis showed dominance of the ex vivo response by HLA-C-restricted CMV-specific TCR beta clonotypes. Of the TCR beta families, the public ones yielded a cumulative frequency that identified carriers of CMV plus the relevant HLA.

TCRdb re-called the reads with MiXCR, one entry per CDR3 protein. The table records about 360,000 distinct CDR3 sequences, roughly 20% of them present only once. Trimming cost V 3 bases and J 0 bases, with 5 bases left between them. From germline, CDR1 is ENHRY and CDR2 SYGVKD. The CDR3 extends over 13 amino acids. This clonotype was counted only a few times. The antigen is not known. Material for sequencing was PBMCs. This receptor was obtained from a human donor in good health (CMV status not recorded). Some clones in this sample may be carry-over from other donors' samples. This rearrangement joins TRBV10-3 to TRBJ1-2; no firm D call. The CDR3 here is CAISDPANYGYTF. Written as DNA, the CDR3 is TGTGCCATCAGTGATCCGGCTAACTATGGCTACACCTTC.